Shown below are 28 T cell receptor beta chains from a single sample sequenced in a study of blood T cell repertoires in COVID-19. Using immunoSEQ multiplex PCR, the repertoire was profiled, and TCRdb retains in-frame clones only, with some absent. In the table there are 9,700 or so clones, roughly 80% of which are singletons. Material for sequencing was peripheral blood. These receptors were collected from a man aged 70-80 years with active COVID-19.

The chain recombines TRBV5-6 with TRBJ1-2, with TRBD1 identical over 8 bases. V lost 4 bases and J lost 8; bases outside the gene matches: 7. This CDR3 is built from 13 residues. CDR1 and CDR2 (germline): SGHDT, YYEEEE. CDR3 sequence: CASSPGQAVGYTF. The CDR3 nucleotides are TGTGCCAGCAGCCCGGGACAGGCGGTCGGCTACACCTTC. Variable domain in full (rest from reference TRBV5-6 and TRBJ1-2): DAGVTQSPTHLIKTRGQQVTLRCSPKSGHDTVSWYQQALGQGPQFIFQYYEEEERQRGNFPDRFSGHQFPNYSSELNVNALLLGDSALYLCASSPGQAVGYTFGSGTRLTVV.

J is TRBJ2-1 and V is TRBV5-1, with 12 bases lining up with TRBD2. In germline, CDR1 is SGHRS, CDR2 YFSETQ. The CDR3 contains 17 residues. Unmatched junction bases numbered 5, after V lost 4 bases and J lost 0 bases. Here the CDR3 DNA reads TGCGCCAGCAGCACTGGACTAGCGGGACACTCCTACAATGAGCAGTTCTTC. Its protein product is CASSTGLAGHSYNEQFF.

This clone was seen only a few times. The chain couples TRBV19 to TRBJ1-5, with 7 bases matching TRBD1. This CDR3 has 16 amino acids. Germline CDR1 reads LNHDA; CDR2 reads SQIVND (reference sequence). The trim removed 5 bases at V and 4 bases at J, leaving 11 bases unmatched. The CDR3 is CASSLRGQASNQPQHF. The CDR3 DNA sequence: TGTGCCAGTAGTCTCCGAGGACAGGCTAGTAATCAGCCCCAGCATTTT. The full variable domain, rest sourced from reference TRBV19 and TRBJ1-5, is DGGITQSPKYLFRKEGQNVTLSCEQNLNHDAMYWYRQDPGQGLRLIYYSQIVNDFQKGDIAEGYSVSREKKESFPLTVTSAQKNPTAFYLCASSLRGQASNQPQHFGDGTRLSIL.

This sequence joins TRBV5-6 and TRBJ1-6; a weak D match, TRBD1 (5 bases). CDR1 is SGHDT, CDR2 YYEEEE, per germline. This CDR3 comprises 12 residues. Trimming pared 3 bases from V and 15 bases from J, leaving 13 bases between. The CDR3 spells CASSSTDVRLHF. The CDR3 nucleotides are TGTGCCAGCAGCTCGACAGATGTCCGCCTCCACTTT.

CDR3 sequence: CASSDVTSGHTDTQYF. In nucleotides, the CDR3 is TGTGCCAGCAGTGACGTGACTAGCGGACACACAGATACGCAGTATTTT. The genes are TRBV6-4 and TRBJ2-3; 9 bases align to TRBD2. V lost 2 bases to trimming and J lost 2 bases; unmatched junction nucleotides: 5. Germline CDR1 MRHNA, CDR2 SNTAGT. This CDR3 has 16 amino acids.

This clone showed up just a few times. CDR3 coding DNA: TGCGCCAGCAGTGAGTCGGGAGACAGGGGGCGACGACATCGTGGGGGCAATCAGCCCCAGCATTTT. Encoded protein: CASSESGDRGRRHRGGNQPQHF. The chain is built from TRBV10-1 and TRBJ1-5; 10 positions agree with TRBD1. V shed 0 bases, J shed 2 bases, and the junction held 19 bases outside the gene matches. Germline V gene lookup returns CDR1 WNHNN and CDR2 SYGVQD (reference sequence). CDR3 size: 22 residues.

This chain joins TRBV7-6 and TRBJ2-7; D is possibly TRBD1 (6 bases). The V and J ends lost 2 bases and 7 bases respectively, with 18 bases between them. Germline loops: CDR1 SGHVS, CDR2 FNYEAQ. The CDR3 is 15 amino acids. The CDR3 protein is CASSLSTGTFKEQYF. CDR3 bases: TGTGCCAGCAGCTTATCTACAGGGACCTTTAAAGAGCAGTACTTC. Full variable domain (missing parts from reference TRBV7-6 and TRBJ2-7): GAGVSQSPRYKVTKRGQDVALRCDPISGHVSLYWYRQALGQGPEFLTYFNYEAQQDKSGLPNDRFSAERPEGSISTLTIQRTEQRDSAMYRCASSLSTGTFKEQYFGPGTRLTVT.

This sequence joins TRBV3-1 (or the pseudogene TRBV3-2) and TRBJ2-1; TRBD2 aligns across 7 bases. J gave up 5 bases and V 0 bases, and 4 bases lay outside the gene matches. The CDR3 totals 15 residues. Germline V gene sequence: CDR1 LGHDT, CDR2 YNNKEL (reference sequence). The CDR3 spells CASSQDLAVNNEQFF. CDR3 sequence (DNA): TGTGCCAGCAGCCAAGACCTAGCGGTTAACAATGAGCAGTTCTTC.

V is TRBV6-5 and J is TRBJ2-7; TRBD1 agrees at 7 bases. With 2 bases clipped from V and 3 bases from J, the junction kept 4 bases outside the gene matches. Germline CDR1 is MNHEY and CDR2 is SVGAGI. This CDR3 has 14 amino acids. In DNA, the CDR3 is TGTGCCAGCAGTTACACTAGGGACAGCTACGAGCAGTACTTC. Its protein product is CASSYTRDSYEQYF.

CDR3 in amino acids: CASSRAGLLVSGANVLTF. CDR3 in DNA: TGTGCCAGCAGCAGAGCGGGATTACTTGTTTCTGGGGCCAACGTCCTGACTTTC. The chain employs TRBV5-8 and TRBJ2-6; 7 bases align to TRBD2. The CDR3 is 18 residues long. The germline CDR1 and CDR2 sequences are SGHTS and YDEGEE. The J segment lost 1 base and the V segment lost 4 bases, leaving 11 bases of the junction unmatched.

This chain connects TRBV7-9 to TRBJ1-1; 8 positions match TRBD1. J gave up 5 bases and V 1 base, and 12 bases lay outside the gene matches. Germline-derived CDR1 and CDR2 are SEHNR and FQNEAQ (reference sequence). The CDR3 is 17 residues long. The chain's CDR3 is CASSLGGGRGLGTEAFF. CDR3 coding DNA: TGTGCCAGCAGCTTAGGGGGTGGCAGGGGGCTGGGTACTGAAGCTTTCTTT.

The chain couples TRBV3-1 (or the pseudogene TRBV3-2) to TRBJ1-6; weak D call: TRBD1 (6 bases). Germline V gives CDR1 LGHDT, CDR2 YNNKEL (reference sequence). This CDR3 contains 15 residues. V was clipped by 5 bases and J by 7 bases, with 15 bases between them. Here the CDR3 reads CASSVQVQGNSPLHF. CDR3 DNA: TGTGCCAGCAGCGTGCAGGTACAGGGCAATTCACCCCTCCACTTT.

This chain uses TRBV19 with TRBJ2-2; D remains unclear. The germline CDR1 and CDR2 sequences are LNHDA and SQIVND (reference sequence). The CDR3 covers 15 residues. The V end was cut by 1 base, the J end by 6 bases, with 12 bases between. The CDR3 DNA follows: TGTGCCAGTAGTATAGGAAGCCAGGTAGCCGGGGAGCTGTTTTTT. Residues: CASSIGSQVAGELFF.

The rearrangement joins TRBV4-3 to TRBJ2-3, with TRBD2 matching 7 bases. Germline CDR1 and CDR2: LGHNA and YSLEER. Trimming cost V 1 base and J 3 bases; bases outside gene matches: 10. This CDR3 is 17 amino acids long. This CDR3 is CASSQGAGNGRTDTQYF. CDR3 nucleotide sequence: TGCGCCAGCAGCCAAGGAGCGGGGAACGGACGGACAGATACGCAGTATTTT.

The genes are TRBV11-2 and TRBJ2-1; a weak D match, TRBD1 (7 bases). CDR1 and CDR2 from the germline V gene are SGHAT and FQNNGV. The CDR3 totals 15 residues. V lost 4 bases and J 4 bases, leaving 14 bases between the germline ends. The CDR3 loop is CASSSIQGRYNEQFF. CDR3 in DNA: TGTGCCAGCAGCTCGATACAGGGGAGGTACAATGAGCAGTTCTTC.

The CDR3 is CASSKGTGPGNTIYF. The DNA for the CDR3 is TGCGCCAGCAGCAAAGGGACAGGGCCTGGAAACACCATATATTTT. The J gene is TRBJ1-3, the V gene TRBV5-1, with 9 bases lining up with TRBD1. This CDR3 is 15 amino acids long. Germline-derived CDR1 and CDR2 are SGHRS and YFSETQ. The trim removed 4 bases at V and 2 bases at J, leaving 4 bases unmatched.

V is TRBV19 and J is TRBJ2-5; possible D gene TRBD2, 5 bases. CDR1 and CDR2 (germline): LNHDA, SQIVND (reference sequence). The CDR3 has 16 residues. Trimming pared 6 bases from V and 5 bases from J, leaving 22 bases between. The CDR3 nucleotides read TGTGCCAGTAGCCCAGGAATCGGGGTTGCTAGGGAGACCCAGTACTTC. Its protein is CASSPGIGVARETQYF.

This sequence joins TRBV29-1 and TRBJ2-7, with 7 bases lining up with TRBD2. The V and J ends lost 3 bases and 7 bases, in that order; junction bases with no gene match: 9. This CDR3 region has 13 residues. Germline CDR1 and CDR2: SQVTM and ANQGSEA. Here the CDR3 DNA reads TGCAGCGTTGATGGGGGAGGGCCTCGGGAGCAGTACTTC. Translation: CSVDGGGPREQYF.

The rearrangement joins TRBV5-1 to TRBJ2-2; perhaps TRBD2 as D (6 bases). In germline, CDR1 is SGHRS, CDR2 YFSETQ. V lost 8 bases and J 2 bases, leaving 16 bases between the germline ends. The length of the CDR3 is 15 residues. The CDR3 reads CASCLSGTNTGELFF. The CDR3 nucleotides are TGCGCCAGTTGCCTTAGCGGAACTAACACCGGGGAGCTGTTTTTT. The variable domain in full, with the rest retrieved from reference TRBV5-1 and TRBJ2-2, is KAGVTQTPRYLIKTRGQQVTLSCSPISGHRSVSWYQQTPGQGLQFLFEYFSETQRNKGNFPGRFSGRQFSNSRSEMNVSTLELGDSALYLCASCLSGTNTGELFFGEGSRLTVL.

V usage is TRBV18 and J usage is TRBJ2-5, with D unresolved. The ends were cut back, 5 bases at V and 4 bases at J, with 11 bases in the middle. Germline loops: CDR1 KGHSH, CDR2 LQKENI. The CDR3 runs 13 residues. DNA for the CDR3: TGTGCCAGCTCAGCTAGGAGAGGAGAGACCCAGTACTTC. Encoded protein: CASSARRGETQYF.

This sequence joins TRBV6-5 and TRBJ2-1, with a weak D call TRBD1 (6 bases). Germline values: CDR1 MNHEY, CDR2 SVGAGI. The ends were cut back, 7 bases at V and 4 bases at J, with 14 bases in the middle. This CDR3 region has 14 residues. CDR3 region: CASKTGNFYNEQFF. The DNA for the CDR3 is TGTGCCAGCAAGACAGGCAACTTTTACAATGAGCAGTTCTTC.

The CDR3 DNA sequence: TGTGCTAGTGGTTTCTCCAATGAGCAGTTCTTC. Protein sequence: CASGFSNEQFF. This rearrangement joins TRBV12-5 to TRBJ2-1; D not certain. V lost 3 bases and J 6 bases, leaving 3 bases between the germline ends. This CDR3 is built from 11 residues. The germline gives CDR1 LGHNT, CDR2 FRNRAP.

The chain carries TRBV28 and TRBJ1-3, with 7 positions matching TRBD1. Germline-derived CDR1 and CDR2 are MDHEN and SYDVKM. After removal of 5 bases from V and 8 bases from J, the junction contained 9 bases not matched to a gene. The CDR3 spans 14 residues. CDR3 in amino acids: CASSHRGGRDTIYF. The CDR3 nucleotides read TGTGCCAGCAGTCACAGGGGAGGAAGGGACACCATATATTTT.

The chain combines TRBV21-1 with TRBJ1-1. TRBV21-1 is noted as a pseudogene. The CDR3 loop spans 19 amino acids. CDR3 sequence (DNA): TGTGCCAGCAGCAAAGTGTGTGGGAAGGGAGCAGACTTGAACACTGAAGCTTTCTTT. It translates to CASSKVCGKGADLNTEAFF.

V usage is TRBV19 and J usage is TRBJ1-5; TRBD1 matches 8 bases. V was pared by 7 bases and J by 1 base, with 3 bases of the junction left unmatched. The length of the CDR3 is 14 residues. Germline assignment: CDR1 LNHDA and CDR2 SQIVND (reference sequence). The CDR3 DNA reads TGTGCCAGTAATCAGGGGGCGAGCAATCAGCCCCAGCATTTT. It yields the protein CASNQGASNQPQHF.

V is TRBV9 and J is TRBJ2-3; D might be TRBD1 (5 bases). The CDR3 runs to 14 residues. Germline loops: CDR1 SGDLS, CDR2 YYNGEE. The V and J ends lost 0 bases and 7 bases respectively, with 12 bases between them. The CDR3 sequence: CASSVGAGKNTQYF. The CDR3, as DNA: TGTGCCAGCAGCGTAGGGGCAGGGAAGAATACGCAGTATTTT.

The chain combines TRBV7-2 with TRBJ2-5, with 9 nucleotides matching TRBD2. The CDR3 consists of 14 residues. V was pared by 5 bases and J by 4 bases, with 5 bases of the junction left unmatched. Germline V lookup: CDR1 SGHTA, CDR2 FQGNSA. CDR3 coding DNA: TGTGCCAGCAGCCGTAGCGGGAGTCGAGAGACCCAGTACTTC. Translated: CASSRSGSRETQYF.

This rearrangement joins TRBV6-2 or TRBV6-3 to TRBJ1-5; D unclear. The CDR3 has 15 residues. V shed 4 bases and J shed 0 bases, with 10 bases lying between them. Germline values: CDR1 MNHEY, CDR2 SVGEGT. The CDR3 region is CASSSHTNSNQPQHF. CDR3 nucleotide sequence: TGTGCCAGCAGTTCCCACACCAATAGCAATCAGCCCCAGCATTTT.